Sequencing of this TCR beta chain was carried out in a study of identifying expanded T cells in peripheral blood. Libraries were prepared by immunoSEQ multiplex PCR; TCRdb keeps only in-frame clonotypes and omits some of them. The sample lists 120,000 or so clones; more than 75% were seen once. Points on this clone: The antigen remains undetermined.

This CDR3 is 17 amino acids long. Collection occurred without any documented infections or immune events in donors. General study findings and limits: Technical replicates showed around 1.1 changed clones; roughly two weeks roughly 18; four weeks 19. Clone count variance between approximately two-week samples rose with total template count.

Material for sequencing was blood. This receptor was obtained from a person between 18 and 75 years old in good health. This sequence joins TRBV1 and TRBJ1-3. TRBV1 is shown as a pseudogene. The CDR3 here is CTSSQGGREALGNTIYF. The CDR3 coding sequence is TGCACCAGCAGCCAAGGAGGAAGGGAGGCATTAGGGAACACCATATATTTT.